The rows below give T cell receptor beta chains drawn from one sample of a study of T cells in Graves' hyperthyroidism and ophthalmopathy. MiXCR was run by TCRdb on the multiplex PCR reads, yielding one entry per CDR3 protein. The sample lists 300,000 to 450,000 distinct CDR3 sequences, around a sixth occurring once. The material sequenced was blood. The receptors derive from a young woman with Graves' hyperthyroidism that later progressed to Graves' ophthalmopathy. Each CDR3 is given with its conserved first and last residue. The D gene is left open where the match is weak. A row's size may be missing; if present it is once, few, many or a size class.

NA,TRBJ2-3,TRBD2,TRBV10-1,TGCGCCAGCCAGAGCGGGAGTAAAGCAGATACGCAGTATTTT,CASQSGSKADTQYF
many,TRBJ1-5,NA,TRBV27,TGTGCCAGCAGTTTAACGTGGGATACGGCTCAGCCCCAGCATTTT,CASSLTWDTAQPQHF
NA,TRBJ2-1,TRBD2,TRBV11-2,TGTGCCAGCACCCGACTTGCTAGCGGCTCCTACAATGAGCAGTTCTTC,CASTRLASGSYNEQFF
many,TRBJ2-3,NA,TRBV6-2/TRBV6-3,TGTGCCAGCAGTTATATAGCGGCCATCGGCACAGATACGCAGTATTTT,CASSYIAAIGTDTQYF
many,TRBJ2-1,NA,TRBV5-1,TGCGCCAGCAGCTTCGGGTCATTTGCCCCCTCCTACAATGAGCAGTTCTTC,CASSFGSFAPSYNEQFF
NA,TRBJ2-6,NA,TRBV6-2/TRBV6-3,TGTGCCAGCAGGTCCTTAGCGTGGGGGGCCAACGTCCTGACTTTC,CASRSLAWGANVLTF
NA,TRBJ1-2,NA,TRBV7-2,TGTGCCAGCAGCTTAGTTTCGGGGGACAATGGCTACACCTTC,CASSLVSGDNGYTF
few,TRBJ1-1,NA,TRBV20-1,TGCAGTGCTAGAATACAGGACACTGAAGCTTTCTTT,CSARIQDTEAFF
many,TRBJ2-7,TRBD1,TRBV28,TGTGCCAGCAGTTTTATTGTCGCGGGGACAGGGTACGAGCAGTACTTC,CASSFIVAGTGYEQYF
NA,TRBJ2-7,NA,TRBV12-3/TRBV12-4,TGTGCCAGCAGACGTAATCTAGCAGGGGTCGAGCAGTACTTC,CASRRNLAGVEQYF
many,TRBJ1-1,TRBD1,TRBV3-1,TGTGCCAGCAGCCCCCCTGCCGGGACAGGGAAGGATTCTGAAGCTTTCTTT,CASSPPAGTGKDSEAFF
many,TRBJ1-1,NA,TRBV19,TGTGCCTGTTCGAGGAACACTGAAGCTTTCTTT,CACSRNTEAFF